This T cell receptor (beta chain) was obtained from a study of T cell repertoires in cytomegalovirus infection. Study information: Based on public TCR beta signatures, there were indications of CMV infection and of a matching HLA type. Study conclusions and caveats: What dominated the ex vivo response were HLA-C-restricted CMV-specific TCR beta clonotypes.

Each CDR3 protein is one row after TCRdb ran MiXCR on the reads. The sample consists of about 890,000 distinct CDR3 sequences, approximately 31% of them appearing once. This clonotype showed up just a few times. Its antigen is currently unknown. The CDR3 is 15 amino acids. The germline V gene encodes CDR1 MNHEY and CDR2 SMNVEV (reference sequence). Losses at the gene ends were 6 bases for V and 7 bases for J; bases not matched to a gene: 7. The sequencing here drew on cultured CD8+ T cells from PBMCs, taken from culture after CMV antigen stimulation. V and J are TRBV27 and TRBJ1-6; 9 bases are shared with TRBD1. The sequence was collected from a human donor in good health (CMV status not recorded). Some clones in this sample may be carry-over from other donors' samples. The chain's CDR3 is CASRPEGTGNSPLHF. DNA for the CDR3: TGTGCCAGCAGACCCGAGGGGACAGGGAATTCACCCCTCCACTTT.